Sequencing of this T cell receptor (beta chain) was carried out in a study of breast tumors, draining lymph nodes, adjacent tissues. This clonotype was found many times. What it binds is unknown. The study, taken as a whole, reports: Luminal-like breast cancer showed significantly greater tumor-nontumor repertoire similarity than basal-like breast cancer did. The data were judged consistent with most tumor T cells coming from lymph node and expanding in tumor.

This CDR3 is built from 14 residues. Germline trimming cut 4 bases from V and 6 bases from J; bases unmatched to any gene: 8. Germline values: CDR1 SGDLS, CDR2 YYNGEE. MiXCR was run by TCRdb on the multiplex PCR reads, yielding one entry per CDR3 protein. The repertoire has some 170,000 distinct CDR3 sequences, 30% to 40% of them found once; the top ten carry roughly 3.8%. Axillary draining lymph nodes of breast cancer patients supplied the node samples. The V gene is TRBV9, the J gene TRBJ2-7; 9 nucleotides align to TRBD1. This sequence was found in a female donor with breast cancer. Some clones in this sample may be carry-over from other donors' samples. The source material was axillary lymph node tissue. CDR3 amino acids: CASSLRQGDSEQYF. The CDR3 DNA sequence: TGTGCCAGCAGCCTTCGACAGGGGGATTCCGAGCAGTACTTC.